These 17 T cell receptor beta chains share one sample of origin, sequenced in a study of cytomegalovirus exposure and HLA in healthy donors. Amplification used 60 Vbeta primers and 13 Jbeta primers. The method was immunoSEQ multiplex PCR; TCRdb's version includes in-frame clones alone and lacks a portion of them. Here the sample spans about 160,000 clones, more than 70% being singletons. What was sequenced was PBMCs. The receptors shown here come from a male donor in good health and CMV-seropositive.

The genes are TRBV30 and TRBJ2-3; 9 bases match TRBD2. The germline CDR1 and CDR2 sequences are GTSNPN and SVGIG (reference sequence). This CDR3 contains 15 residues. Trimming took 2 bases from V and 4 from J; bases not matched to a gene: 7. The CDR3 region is CAWSLLAGSSDTQYF. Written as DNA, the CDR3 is TGTGCCTGGAGTCTTCTAGCGGGGTCTTCAGATACGCAGTATTTT.

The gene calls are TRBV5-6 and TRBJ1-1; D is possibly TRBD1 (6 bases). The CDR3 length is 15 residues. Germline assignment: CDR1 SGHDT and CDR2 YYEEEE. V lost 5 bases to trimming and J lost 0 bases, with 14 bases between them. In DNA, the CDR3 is TGTGCCAGCAGTCATTTGGCAGGGGTGAACACTGAAGCTTTCTTT. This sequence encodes CASSHLAGVNTEAFF. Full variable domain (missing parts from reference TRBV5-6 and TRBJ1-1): DAGVTQSPTHLIKTRGQQVTLRCSPKSGHDTVSWYQQALGQGPQFIFQYYEEEERQRGNFPDRFSGHQFPNYSSELNVNALLLGDSALYLCASSHLAGVNTEAFFGQGTRLTVV.

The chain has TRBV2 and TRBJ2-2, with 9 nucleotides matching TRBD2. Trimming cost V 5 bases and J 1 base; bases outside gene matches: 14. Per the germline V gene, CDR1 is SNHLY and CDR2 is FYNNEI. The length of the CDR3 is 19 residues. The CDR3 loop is CASSPDGLAKSLNTGELFF. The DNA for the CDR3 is TGTGCCAGCAGTCCGGACGGACTAGCGAAGTCTTTGAACACCGGGGAGCTGTTTTTT.

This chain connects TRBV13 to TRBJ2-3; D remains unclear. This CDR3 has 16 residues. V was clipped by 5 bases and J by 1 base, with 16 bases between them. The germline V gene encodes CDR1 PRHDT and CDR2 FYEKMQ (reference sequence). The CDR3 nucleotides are TGTGCCAGCAGCGTCCTGCTAGATATCGGCACAGATACGCAGTATTTT. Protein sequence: CASSVLLDIGTDTQYF.

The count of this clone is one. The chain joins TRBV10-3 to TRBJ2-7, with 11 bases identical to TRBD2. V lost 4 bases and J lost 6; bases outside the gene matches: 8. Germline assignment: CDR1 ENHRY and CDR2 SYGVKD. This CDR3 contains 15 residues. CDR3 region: CAISAKLAGDAEQYF. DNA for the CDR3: TGTGCCATCAGTGCGAAACTAGCGGGAGACGCCGAGCAGTACTTC.

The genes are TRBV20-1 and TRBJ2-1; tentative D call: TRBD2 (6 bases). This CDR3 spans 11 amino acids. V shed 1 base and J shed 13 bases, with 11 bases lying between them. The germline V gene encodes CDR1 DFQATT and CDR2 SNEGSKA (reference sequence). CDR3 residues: CSARGPGLQFF. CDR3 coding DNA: TGCAGTGCTAGAGGTCCGGGACTTCAGTTCTTC.

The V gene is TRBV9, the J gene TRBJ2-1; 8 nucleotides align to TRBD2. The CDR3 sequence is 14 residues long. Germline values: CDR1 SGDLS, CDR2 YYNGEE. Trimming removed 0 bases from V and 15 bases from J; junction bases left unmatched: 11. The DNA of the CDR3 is TGTGCCAGCAGCGTAGATGGTAGCGGGGACTCCCCGTTCTTC. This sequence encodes CASSVDGSGDSPFF. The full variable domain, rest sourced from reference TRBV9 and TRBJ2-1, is DSGVTQTPKHLITATGQRVTLRCSPRSGDLSVYWYQQSLDQGLQFLIQYYNGEERAKGNILERFSAQQFPDLHSELNLSSLELGDSALYFCASSVDGSGDSPFFGPGTRLTVL.

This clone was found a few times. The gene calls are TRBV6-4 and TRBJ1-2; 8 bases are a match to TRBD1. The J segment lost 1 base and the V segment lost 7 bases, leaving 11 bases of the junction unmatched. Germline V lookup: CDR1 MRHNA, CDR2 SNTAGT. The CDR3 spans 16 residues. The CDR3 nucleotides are TGTGCCAGCATCAGGTCCCAGGGGGCCGTTAACTATGGCTACACCTTC. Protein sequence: CASIRSQGAVNYGYTF.

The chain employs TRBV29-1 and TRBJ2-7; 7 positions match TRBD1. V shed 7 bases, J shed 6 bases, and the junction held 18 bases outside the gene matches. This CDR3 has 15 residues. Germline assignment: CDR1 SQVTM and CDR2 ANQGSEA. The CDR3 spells CSARGQVEGGVEQYF. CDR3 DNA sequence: TGCAGCGCCCGAGGACAGGTTGAGGGTGGGGTCGAGCAGTACTTC.

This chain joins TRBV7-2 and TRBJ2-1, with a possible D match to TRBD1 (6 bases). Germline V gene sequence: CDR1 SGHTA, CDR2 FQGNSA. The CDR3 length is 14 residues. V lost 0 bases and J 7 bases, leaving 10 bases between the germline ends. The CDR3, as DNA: TGTGCCAGCAGCTTAGCTGGACAGATTAATGAGCAGTTCTTC. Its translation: CASSLAGQINEQFF.

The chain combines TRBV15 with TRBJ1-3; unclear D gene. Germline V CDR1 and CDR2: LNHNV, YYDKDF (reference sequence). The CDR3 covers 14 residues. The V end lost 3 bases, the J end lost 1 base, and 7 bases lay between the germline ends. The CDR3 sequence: CATSRESSGNTIYF. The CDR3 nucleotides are TGTGCCACCAGCAGGGAGTCTTCTGGAAACACCATATATTTT.

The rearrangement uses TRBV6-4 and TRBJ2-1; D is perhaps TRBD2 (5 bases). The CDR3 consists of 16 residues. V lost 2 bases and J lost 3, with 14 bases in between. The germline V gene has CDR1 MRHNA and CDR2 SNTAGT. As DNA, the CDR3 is TGTGCCAGCAGTGACGCATCGGCTAGCAGCTACAATGAGCAGTTCTTC. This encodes CASSDASASSYNEQFF.

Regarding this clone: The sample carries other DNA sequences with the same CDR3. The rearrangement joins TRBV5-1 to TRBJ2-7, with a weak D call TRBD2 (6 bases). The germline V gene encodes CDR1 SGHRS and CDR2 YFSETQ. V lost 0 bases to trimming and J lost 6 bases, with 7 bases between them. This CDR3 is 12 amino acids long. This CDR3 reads CASSLAGGEQYF. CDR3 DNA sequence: TGCGCCAGCAGCTTGGCCGGGGGCGAGCAGTACTTC.

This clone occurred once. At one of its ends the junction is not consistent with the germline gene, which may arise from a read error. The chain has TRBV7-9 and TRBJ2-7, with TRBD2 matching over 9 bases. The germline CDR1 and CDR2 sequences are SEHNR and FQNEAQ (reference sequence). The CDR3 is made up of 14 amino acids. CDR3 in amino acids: CSSSNSGSGYEQYF. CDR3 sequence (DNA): TGTTCCAGCAGCAATAGCGGGAGTGGGTACGAGCAGTACTTC.

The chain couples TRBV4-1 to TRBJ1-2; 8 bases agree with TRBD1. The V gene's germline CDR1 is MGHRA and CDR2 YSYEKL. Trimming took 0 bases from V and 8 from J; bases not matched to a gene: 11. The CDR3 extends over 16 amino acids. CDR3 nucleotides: TGCGCCAGCAGCCAAGATTTTGGCAGGGGGCTGGGGGGCTACACCTTC. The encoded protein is CASSQDFGRGLGGYTF.

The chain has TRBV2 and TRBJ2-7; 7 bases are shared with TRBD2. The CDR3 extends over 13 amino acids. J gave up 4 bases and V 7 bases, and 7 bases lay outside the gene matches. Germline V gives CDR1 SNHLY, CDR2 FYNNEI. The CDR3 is CASTRGSGYEQYF. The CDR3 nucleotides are TGTGCCAGCACCCGCGGGAGCGGGTACGAGCAGTACTTC.

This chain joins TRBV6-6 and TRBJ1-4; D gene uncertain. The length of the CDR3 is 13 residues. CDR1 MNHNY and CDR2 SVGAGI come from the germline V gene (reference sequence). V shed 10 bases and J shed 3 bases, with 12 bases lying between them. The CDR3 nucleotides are TGTGCCATCGCGCCTTACCCTAATGAAAAACTGTTTTTT. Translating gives CAIAPYPNEKLFF.